The rows below give T cell receptor beta chains drawn from one sample of a study of beta chain features in type 1 diabetes. The assay was immunoSEQ multiplex PCR, and TCRdb's table has in-frame clones only and misses some. The sample yields hundreds of thousands of clones, around 28% seen once. The sample taken for sequencing was naive CD4+ T cells from blood. The receptors stem from a young man in good health. Each CDR3 is given with its conserved first and last residue. The D gene is left open where the match is weak. The size field is filled for only some rows; it gives once, few, many or a size class.

NA,NA,TRBV7-9,TRBJ2-1,TGTGCCAGCAGCTTTAGGTTCAATGAGCAGTTCTTC,CASSFRFNEQFF
few,NA,TRBV30,TRBJ2-1,TGTGGGATTAGTCAGGGACTCAGGGGCCACAATGAGCAGTTCTTC,CGISQGLRGHNEQFF
NA,TRBD1,TRBV15,TRBJ2-1,TGTGCCACCCAGGGGGAGTTTTACAATGAGCAGTTCTTC,CATQGEFYNEQFF
NA,TRBD2,TRBV29-1,TRBJ2-3,TGCAGCGTTGAAGTGACTAGCGGGCCCGGTGCGCAGTATTTT,CSVEVTSGPGAQYF
NA,TRBD2,TRBV6-6,TRBJ2-1,TGTGCCAGCAGTCAAGGACTAGCGGGAGGCTACAATGAGCAGTTCTTC,CASSQGLAGGYNEQFF
few,NA,TRBV29-1,TRBJ2-5,TGCAGCGGGGGCTTGGATCCAAAGACCCAGTACTTC,CSGGLDPKTQYF
NA,TRBD2,TRBV5-1,TRBJ2-3,TGCGCCAGCAGCGCCAAGGAAACTAGCGGGAGGGATTTAGGCACAGATACGCAGTATTTT,CASSAKETSGRDLGTDTQYF
NA,TRBD1,TRBV9,TRBJ2-7,TGTGCCAGCAGCCATTTGACAGGGCTCGGGTCGGGCGAGCAGTACTTC,CASSHLTGLGSGEQYF
NA,TRBD1,TRBV28,TRBJ2-7,TGTGCCAGCAGTACACCGGGACAGAACTACGAGCAGTACTTC,CASSTPGQNYEQYF
few,NA,TRBV2,TRBJ2-4,TGTGCCAGCAGTCCCCTGGACCCTGGGGCATACTTC,CASSPLDPGAYF
NA,NA,TRBV11-2,TRBJ1-1,TGTGCCAGCAGCTGGGGGAACACTGAAGCTTTCTTT,CASSWGNTEAFF
NA,NA,TRBV29-1,TRBJ2-7,TGCAGCGTTGAGGGGCACGGCTACGAGCAGTACTTC,CSVEGHGYEQYF
NA,NA,TRBV6-4,TRBJ2-1,TGTGCCAGCAGTTTACAGGGAAGAGGCGATGAGCAGTTCTTC,CASSLQGRGDEQFF
few,NA,TRBV14,TRBJ2-3,TGTGCCAGCAGCCAAGATCAGGTCCGAACAGATACGCAGTATTTT,CASSQDQVRTDTQYF
NA,NA,TRBV9,TRBJ2-7,TGTGCCAGCAGCGTAGGTCTCTACTACGAGCAGTACTTC,CASSVGLYYEQYF
few,TRBD1,TRBV29-1,TRBJ2-7,TGCAGCGTTAGTCGGGACAGCTCCTACGAGCAGTACTTC,CSVSRDSSYEQYF
few,TRBD1,TRBV7-9,TRBJ2-1,TGTGCCAGCAGCTTACAAGGACAGGGGCCTCGTAATGAGCAGTTCTTC,CASSLQGQGPRNEQFF
NA,NA,TRBV7-9,TRBJ2-7,TGTGCCAGCAGTTTGCTCCCTGCCTACGAGCAGTACTTC,CASSLLPAYEQYF
NA,TRBD1,TRBV10-1,TRBJ2-5,TGCGCCAGCAGTGAGTCGAGGGACAGGGGTCAAGAGACCCAGTACTTC,CASSESRDRGQETQYF
few,NA,TRBV7-9,TRBJ1-1,TGTGCCAGCAGCTTAGGCACAGGGAACACTGAAGCTTTCTTT,CASSLGTGNTEAFF
NA,NA,TRBV6-5,TRBJ2-3,TGTGCCAGCAGAGGGAGAAGCACAGATACGCAGTATTTT,CASRGRSTDTQYF
few,NA,TRBV7-9,TRBJ2-2,TGTGCCAGCAGCTTAGTAGCAAGCGGGGAGCTGTTTTTT,CASSLVASGELFF
NA,NA,TRBV5-1,TRBJ2-7,TGCGCCAGCAGCTTGGCCATCCAAACCTACGAGCAGTACTTC,CASSLAIQTYEQYF
NA,NA,TRBV29-1,TRBJ2-7,TGCAGCGTTGTCGTCGTGGTGGGCGCGACCGAGCAGTACTTC,CSVVVVVGATEQYF
NA,NA,TRBV29-1,TRBJ2-4,TGCAGCGTAGAGCAACAGGGACCCCCCAAAAACATTCAGTACTTC,CSVEQQGPPKNIQYF
NA,TRBD1,TRBV7-3,TRBJ2-1,TGTGCCAGCAGCCCGACCGGGACAGTAAACAATGAGCAGTTCTTC,CASSPTGTVNNEQFF
NA,NA,TRBV30,TRBJ2-2,TGTGCCTGGAGTGTACGTGAGACAGTCGGCACCGGGGAGCTGTTTTTT,CAWSVRETVGTGELFF
NA,NA,TRBV18,TRBJ2-1,TGTGCCAGCTCACCTAGTCGGAGCTCCTACAATGAGCAGTTCTTC,CASSPSRSSYNEQFF
few,TRBD1,TRBV7-2,TRBJ1-5,TGTGCCAGCAGCCGAGACAGGGGCAATCAGCCCCAGCATTTT,CASSRDRGNQPQHF
NA,NA,TRBV29-1,TRBJ2-7,TGCAGCGTTGAAGGGACAGAAACCTACGAGCAGTACTTC,CSVEGTETYEQYF
NA,NA,TRBV30,TRBJ2-3,TGTGCCTGGACGCTAGGGGGGGCAGATACGCAGTATTTT,CAWTLGGADTQYF
few,NA,TRBV7-9,TRBJ2-7,TGTGCCAGCAGCCCCCAGGGTTGGGGTCCCAACGAGCAGTACTTC,CASSPQGWGPNEQYF
few,TRBD2,TRBV10-3,TRBJ2-7,TGTGCCATCAGTGAGTCGGAGCGGGAGAATTCCTACGAGCAGTACTTC,CAISESERENSYEQYF
NA,NA,TRBV30,TRBJ1-4,TGTGCCTGGAGTAGTAGCATTAATGAAAAACTGTTTTTT,CAWSSSINEKLFF
NA,NA,TRBV27,TRBJ2-2,TGTGCCAGCAGTTTGTTCGGGCAGGGCTGGACCGGGGAGCTGTTTTTT,CASSLFGQGWTGELFF
once,TRBD1,TRBV16,TRBJ1-2,TGTGCCAGCAGCCAATCGCGTCAGGGGGATGGCTACACCTTC,CASSQSRQGDGYTF
NA,TRBD1,TRBV27,TRBJ1-2,TGTGCCAGCAGTTTACGGGACAGGGTCACTGGCTACACCTTC,CASSLRDRVTGYTF
NA,TRBD1,TRBV19,TRBJ1-2,TGTGCCAGTAGTAGAACAGGGGTCAACTATGGCTACACCTTC,CASSRTGVNYGYTF
few,NA,TRBV9,TRBJ2-1,TGTGCCAGCAGCGTAGGAGCGGTCTCCTACAATGAGCAGTTCTTC,CASSVGAVSYNEQFF
NA,NA,TRBV9,TRBJ2-1,TGTGCCAGCAGCGTCCGGACCTCGGGTAATGAGCAGTTCTTC,CASSVRTSGNEQFF
NA,TRBD1,TRBV7-8,TRBJ2-5,TGTGCCAGCAGCCCGCTCCGTCCGGGACAGGGGGCGAGGGAGACCCAGTACTTC,CASSPLRPGQGARETQYF
few,TRBD1,TRBV6-5,TRBJ2-7,TGTGCCAGCAGTTCGGGACAGAAATACTACGAGCAGTACTTC,CASSSGQKYYEQYF
few,NA,TRBV7-9,TRBJ1-1,TGTGCCAGCAGCTTTTCGAGGAGCTCCGAAGCTTTCTTT,CASSFSRSSEAFF
few,NA,TRBV5-1,TRBJ2-5,TGCGCCAGCAGTAACTTCCAAGAGACCCAGTACTTC,CASSNFQETQYF
NA,NA,TRBV28,TRBJ1-2,TGTGCCAGCAGTTTCCCAGGGTCCTATGGCTACACCTTC,CASSFPGSYGYTF
NA,TRBD2,TRBV7-3,TRBJ2-3,TGTGCCAGCAGCTTTAGCGGGAGATCAGATACGCAGTATTTT,CASSFSGRSDTQYF
few,TRBD2,TRBV16,TRBJ2-1,TGTGCCAGCAGCCCGGGACTAGCGGCCCGGGGTGAGCAGTTCTTC,CASSPGLAARGEQFF